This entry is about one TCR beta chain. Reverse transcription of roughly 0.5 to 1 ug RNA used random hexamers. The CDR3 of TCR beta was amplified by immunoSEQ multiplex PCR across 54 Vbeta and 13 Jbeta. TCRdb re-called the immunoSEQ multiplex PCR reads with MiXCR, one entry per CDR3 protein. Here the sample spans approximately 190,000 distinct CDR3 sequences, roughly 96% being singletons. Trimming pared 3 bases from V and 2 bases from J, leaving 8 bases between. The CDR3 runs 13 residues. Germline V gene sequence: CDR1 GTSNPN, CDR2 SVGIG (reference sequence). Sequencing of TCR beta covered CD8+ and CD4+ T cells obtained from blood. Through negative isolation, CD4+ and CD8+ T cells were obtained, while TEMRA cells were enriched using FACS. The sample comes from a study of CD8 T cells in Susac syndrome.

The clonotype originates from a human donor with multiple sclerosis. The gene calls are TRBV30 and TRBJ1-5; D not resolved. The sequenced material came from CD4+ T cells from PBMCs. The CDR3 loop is CAWSPAGNQPQHF. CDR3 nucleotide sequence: TGTGCCTGGAGCCCGGCGGGCAATCAGCCCCAGCATTTT.